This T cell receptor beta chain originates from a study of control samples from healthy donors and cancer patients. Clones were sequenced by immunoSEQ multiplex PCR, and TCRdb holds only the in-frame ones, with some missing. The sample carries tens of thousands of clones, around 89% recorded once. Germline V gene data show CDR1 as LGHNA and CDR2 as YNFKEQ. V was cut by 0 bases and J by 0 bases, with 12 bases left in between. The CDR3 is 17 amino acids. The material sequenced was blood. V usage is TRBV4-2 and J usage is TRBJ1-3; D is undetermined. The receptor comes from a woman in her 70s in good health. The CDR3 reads CASSQDLPTSSGNTIYF. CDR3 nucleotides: TGTGCCAGCAGCCAAGATCTGCCGACAAGCTCTGGAAACACCATATATTTT.